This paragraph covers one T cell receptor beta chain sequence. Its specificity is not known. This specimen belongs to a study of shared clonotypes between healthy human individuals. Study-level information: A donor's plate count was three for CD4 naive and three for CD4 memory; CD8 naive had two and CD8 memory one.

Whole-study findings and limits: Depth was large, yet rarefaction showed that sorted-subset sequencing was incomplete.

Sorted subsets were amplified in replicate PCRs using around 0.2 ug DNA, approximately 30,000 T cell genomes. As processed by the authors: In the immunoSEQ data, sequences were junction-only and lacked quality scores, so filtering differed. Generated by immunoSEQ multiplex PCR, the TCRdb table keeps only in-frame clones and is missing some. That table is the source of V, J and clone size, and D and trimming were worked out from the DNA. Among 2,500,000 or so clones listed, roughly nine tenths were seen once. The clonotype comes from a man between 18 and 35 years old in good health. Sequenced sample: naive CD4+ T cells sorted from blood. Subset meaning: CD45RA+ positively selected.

The CDR3 protein is CASTSRSGANVLTF. The CDR3 DNA reads TGTGCCAGCACCTCCCGGTCTGGGGCCAACGTCCTGACTTTC. The chain is built from TRBV2 and TRBJ2-6; no definite D call. The CDR3 is 14 amino acids. Germline values: CDR1 SNHLY, CDR2 FYNNEI. Trimming pared 7 bases from V and 1 base from J, leaving 8 bases between.